The T cell receptor (beta chain) described here comes from a study of technical replicates of blood from a few donors (dated by TCRdb to 2016 to 2017). To prepare the library, the immunoSEQ multiplex PCR assay was applied. TCRdb holds this immuneACCESS table with in-frame rearrangements only. Some clones are missing; in checked studies, unresolved V genes explain under half, and the rest has no known cause. The sample has about 75,000 clones on record, around nine tenths of them singletons. Around 0.37% of the sample rests with the top ten. The germline V gene yields KGHSH for CDR1 and LQKENI for CDR2. Inclusive of the bounding cysteine and phenylalanine, the CDR3 is 16 residues long. The CDR3 DNA has 48 bases and is translated from base 1. The germline V end is reduced by 5 bases and the J end by 6 bases; junction bases left unmatched: 15. For this clone: Its target antigen remains unknown. No much larger clone is present one base from it, and per-base qualities are unavailable.

The chain joins TRBV18 to TRBJ2-5, and 7 junctional nucleotides match TRBD1. Source material: T cells isolated from PBMCs. This clonotype originated in a human donor in good health. For the CDR3, the sequence is CASSSSTTGLGKTQYF. Read as DNA, the sequence is TGTGCCAGCTCATCGTCCACGACAGGGCTTGGAAAGACCCAGTACTTC. Supplemented by the reference TRBV18 and TRBJ2-5 proteins around the CDR3, the complete variable domain is NAGVMQNPRHLVRRRGQEARLRCSPMKGHSHVYWYRQLPEEGLKFMVYLQKENIIDESGMPKERFSAEFPKEGPSILRIQQVVRGDSAAYFCASSSSTTGLGKTQYFGPGTRLLVL.